The T cell receptor beta chain under discussion was sequenced for a study of blood T cell repertoires in COVID-19. The table came from immunoSEQ multiplex PCR; TCRdb's copy has only in-frame clones and leaves some out. The profile shows around 320,000 clones, roughly 88% of them singletons. The CDR3 contains 15 residues. The V gene's germline CDR1 is SGHDT and CDR2 YYEEEE. Trimming at V came to 5 bases and at J to 4 bases, leaving 6 bases not matched to a gene. Material: peripheral blood. This clonotype originated in a woman aged 25 to 39 who had recovered from COVID-19. The V and J genes are TRBV5-6 and TRBJ2-3; 11 nucleotides match TRBD1. The CDR3 loop reads CASSPGTGGSDTQYF. The CDR3 DNA is TGTGCCAGCAGTCCCGGGACAGGGGGGTCAGATACGCAGTATTTT.